This T cell receptor beta chain is drawn from a study of OX40 agonist ivuxolimab in advanced cancers. At the level of the study: Patients were treated with ivuxolimab, an agonistic anti-OX40 (CD134) antibody. Findings of the study overall: At 0.1 to 3.0 mg/kg, clonal expansion of CD4+ and CD8+ blood T cells had occurred by week 6. Normalized T-cell clonal expansion was also low in a subset of nonresponders.

In the case of this clone: The antigen is undetermined.

Germline V gene sequence: CDR1 SGDLS, CDR2 YYNGEE. This CDR3 spans 18 amino acids. Trimming took 0 bases from V and 3 from J, leaving 19 bases between them. Sequencing was performed with immunoSEQ multiplex PCR; in TCRdb, only in-frame clones are kept and a portion is missing. The repertoire consists of approximately 68,000 clones, with around 91% occurring once and the leading ten covering around 0.92%. This specimen consisted of CD4+ or CD8+ T cells sorted from blood, obtained in a trial of the OX40 agonist ivuxolimab. The source is an adult with an advanced solid tumor such as melanoma, head and neck, liver or kidney cancer. The rearrangement uses TRBV9 and TRBJ2-1, with D perhaps TRBD2 (6 bases). For the CDR3, the DNA is TGTGCCAGCAGCGTAGCCTCAAGTGGAGGGAGTGGCTACAATGAGCAGTTCTTC. Its protein is CASSVASSGGSGYNEQFF.